These 15 T cell receptor beta chains were all obtained from the same sample, sequenced in a study of vaccination effects on CD4 cells after COVID-19. Measured with immunoSEQ multiplex PCR; TCRdb has only the in-frame clones, and not every one. Found here are some 22,000 clones, about 69% of them singletons; the top ten hold 26%. The antigens for these receptors are not known. Within the ViraFEST assay, antigen-specific CD4+ T cells underwent expansion with viral peptide pools prior to sequencing. Following a roughly 10-day culture, CD4+ T cells were purified. None of the vaccinated had previously contracted SARS-CoV-2, and their nucleocapsid antibodies tested negative. The specimen comprised CD4+ T cells from PBMCs cultured with HCoV-NL63 spike peptides, sampled before COVID-19 vaccination. All receptors come from a human donor who received a COVID-19 vaccine.

This chain joins TRBV7-2 and TRBJ2-5; weak D call: TRBD1 (7 bases). CDR1 and CDR2 from the germline V gene are SGHTA and FQGNSA. The CDR3 is 14 residues long. Trimming pared 5 bases from V and 1 base from J, leaving 11 bases between. The CDR3 DNA reads as TGTGCCAGCAGCCCAGGGGGGCCCCAAGAGACCCAGTACTTC. Its translation: CASSPGGPQETQYF.

This clone appeared a few times. For the CDR3, the DNA is TGTGCCAGCAGTTTCGGGGGGCGGGCCTACGAGCAGTACTTC. This encodes CASSFGGRAYEQYF. This chain joins TRBV6-5 and TRBJ2-7; tentatively, D is TRBD2 (7 bases). The CDR3 spans 14 residues. CDR1 and CDR2 from the germline V gene are MNHEY and SVGAGI. V lost 4 bases, J lost 2 bases, and 12 bases lay in between.

The chain has TRBV3-1 (or the pseudogene TRBV3-2) and TRBJ2-3; D is ambiguous. This CDR3 has 12 residues. Per the germline V gene, CDR1 is LGHDT and CDR2 is YNNKEL (reference sequence). V was clipped by 4 bases and J by 4 bases, with 6 bases between them. The CDR3 DNA is TGTGCCAGCAGCCCTACGGCAGATACGCAGTATTTT. This gives the protein CASSPTADTQYF.

The chain couples TRBV12-5 to TRBJ2-3; 10 bases fit TRBD1. The germline V gene has CDR1 LGHNT and CDR2 FRNRAP. Unmatched junction bases numbered 6, after V lost 5 bases and J lost 1 base. The CDR3 length is 16 residues. DNA of the CDR3: TGTGCTAGTGGTCCGGGACAGGGGTCAGGCACAGATACGCAGTATTTT. Its protein product is CASGPGQGSGTDTQYF.

The chain is built from TRBV29-1 and TRBJ2-1; TRBD1 agrees at 7 bases. Germline trimming cut 7 bases from V and 4 bases from J; bases unmatched to any gene: 7. Germline V CDR1 and CDR2: SQVTM, ANQGSEA. There are 13 residues in the CDR3. The CDR3 DNA sequence: TGCAGCGGTCTGAAGGACAGGTACAATGAGCAGTTCTTC. This sequence encodes CSGLKDRYNEQFF.

The rearrangement joins TRBV6-5 to TRBJ1-4; D gene uncertain. The V end lost 8 bases, the J end lost 0 bases, and 10 bases lay between the germline ends. CDR3 length: 14 amino acids. CDR1 and CDR2 (germline): MNHEY, SVGAGI. The CDR3 nucleotides read TGTGCCAGCTGGTCAAGTGCAACTAATGAAAAACTGTTTTTT. Translation gives CASWSSATNEKLFF.

The chain links TRBV21-1 to TRBJ2-1. TRBV21-1 is designated a pseudogene. The CDR3 is 15 residues long. The CDR3 sequence: CASSNKAALQHEQFF. DNA for the CDR3: TGTGCCAGCAGCAATAAGGCGGCCCTACAGCATGAGCAGTTCTTC.

The V call is TRBV5-1, the J call TRBJ2-1; 12 nucleotides align to TRBD2. The V gene's germline CDR1 is SGHRS and CDR2 YFSETQ. The CDR3 contains 17 residues. The V gene end was trimmed by 4 bases and the J gene end by 0 bases; junction bases not matched to a gene: 5. CDR3 in amino acids: CASSDLTSGSSYNEQFF. Written as DNA, the CDR3 is TGCGCCAGCAGCGACCTGACTAGCGGGAGCTCCTACAATGAGCAGTTCTTC.

The V call is TRBV24-1, the J call TRBJ2-3, with D maybe TRBD1 (5 bases). The CDR3 runs 16 residues. The V end was cut by 3 bases, the J end by 0 bases, with 12 bases between. Germline CDR1 and CDR2: KGHDR and SFDVKD. Here the CDR3 DNA reads TGTGCCACCAGTGATCCCCGGAAGGGGAGCACAGATACGCAGTATTTT. This gives the protein CATSDPRKGSTDTQYF.

V usage is TRBV14 and J usage is TRBJ1-2; a weak D match, TRBD1 (5 bases). Germline values: CDR1 SGHDN, CDR2 FVKESK. This CDR3 region has 14 residues. V was cut by 1 base and J by 7 bases, with 13 bases left in between. CDR3 amino acids: CASSQVPSGVGYTF. The CDR3 nucleotides are TGTGCCAGCAGCCAAGTCCCCTCGGGGGTTGGCTACACCTTC.

The chain carries TRBV4-3 and TRBJ1-2; D is uncertain. The germline V gene has CDR1 LGHNA and CDR2 YSLEER. The V end was cut by 0 bases, the J end by 0 bases, with 8 bases between. The CDR3 loop spans 15 amino acids. The CDR3 loop is CASSQDARANYGYTF. The CDR3 DNA reads as TGCGCCAGCAGCCAAGATGCCAGAGCTAACTATGGCTACACCTTC.

The rearrangement joins TRBV29-1 to TRBJ2-1; D may correspond to TRBD1 or TRBD2 (7 bases each). The CDR3 sequence is 14 residues long. Trimming pared 4 bases from V and 7 bases from J, leaving 17 bases between. CDR1 is SQVTM and CDR2 is ANQGSEA in the germline V gene. The CDR3 region has the DNA TGCAGCGTTGTAGGGGGCGGGAGTGGTAATGAGCAGTTCTTC. It is translated as CSVVGGGSGNEQFF.

The genes are TRBV30 and TRBJ1-1; D not certain. There are 11 residues in the CDR3. Germline V gene lookup returns CDR1 GTSNPN and CDR2 SVGIG (reference sequence). V lost 1 base and J 6 bases, leaving 6 bases between the germline ends. This CDR3 is CAWSGRAEAFF. For the CDR3, the DNA is TGTGCCTGGAGTGGCCGGGCTGAAGCTTTCTTT.

This clone was seen more than once but under ten times. The chain carries TRBV27 and TRBJ2-7, with a weak D call TRBD2 (5 bases). Germline CDR1 and CDR2: MNHEY and SMNVEV (reference sequence). The CDR3 runs to 15 residues. V lost 8 bases and J 4 bases, leaving 21 bases between the germline ends. For the CDR3, the DNA is TGTGCCAGCCCAGTCCGTGACGCAGCGGTTTACGAGCAGTACTTC. Protein product: CASPVRDAAVYEQYF.

This clone is categorized as medium-sized. This chain uses TRBV3-1 (or the pseudogene TRBV3-2) with TRBJ1-2, with 11 nucleotides matching TRBD1. From germline, CDR1 is LGHDT and CDR2 YNNKEL (reference sequence). The CDR3 extends over 14 amino acids. With 4 bases clipped from V and 6 bases from J, the junction kept 4 bases outside the gene matches. In DNA, the CDR3 is TGTGCCAGCAGCCTAGGACAGGGGGCAGATGGCTACACCTTC. It codes for CASSLGQGADGYTF.